This TCR beta chain originates from a study of OX40 agonist ivuxolimab in advanced cancers. Study context: Ivuxolimab is a fully human IgG2 antibody that activates OX40 (CD134). Study observations and caveats: The CD4+ and CD8+ T cells in the blood had expanded clonally by week 6 at 0.1 to 3.0 mg/kg. Which antigen the expanded peripheral T cells recognized is unknown. In CD8+ T cells, expanded clones were on average more numerous than in CD4+.

CDR3 length: 20 amino acids. Germline V lookup: CDR1 LGHNA, CDR2 YSLEER. V lost 0 bases, J lost 0 bases, and 13 bases stayed unmatched. Measured with immunoSEQ multiplex PCR; TCRdb has only the in-frame clones, and not every one. The table lists about 28,000 clones, 85% to 95% of them singletons. Turning to this clone: The target antigen is unknown.

The receptor was derived from an adult with an advanced solid tumor such as melanoma, head and neck, liver or kidney cancer. This specimen consisted of CD4+ or CD8+ T cells sorted from blood, obtained in a trial of the OX40 agonist ivuxolimab. The chain joins TRBV4-3 to TRBJ2-3, with 9 bases lining up with TRBD2. CDR3 residues: CASSQDGALAGNPSTDTQYF. The CDR3 DNA reads as TGCGCCAGCAGCCAAGATGGGGCCCTAGCGGGAAACCCTAGCACAGATACGCAGTATTTT.